These 30 T cell receptor beta chains originate from one sample sequenced in a study of T-cell memory formation after mild COVID-19. TCRdb re-derived calls from the 5' RACE reads in MiXCR, one entry per CDR3 protein. Of hundreds of thousands of distinct CDR3 sequences in the sample, under 20% were seen once. The sample was PBMCs or a T cell subset sorted from them (not recorded which). The receptors here all came from a man aged 18-30 years who had mild COVID-19 (a few samples of this study predate the infection). Cell type and time point are not known.

This chain links TRBV29-1 with TRBJ2-5; D is unresolved. This CDR3 has 13 residues. V was trimmed by 6 bases and J by 4 bases, leaving 15 bases between them. CDR1 is SQVTM and CDR2 is ANQGSEA in the germline V gene. The DNA for the CDR3 is TGCAGCGTCTTTACGGGCGGAAGAGAGACCCAGTACTTC. This encodes CSVFTGGRETQYF. Combining the CDR3 with reference TRBV29-1 and TRBJ2-5 gives the whole variable domain SAVISQKPSRDICQRGTSLTIQCQVDSQVTMMFWYRQQPGQSLTLIATANQGSEATYESGFVIDKFPISRPNLTFSTLTVSNMSPEDSSIYLCSVFTGGRETQYFGPGTRLLVL.

This clonotype appeared a few times. The rearrangement links TRBV9 to TRBJ2-3; weak D call: TRBD2 (5 bases). Germline V gene lookup returns CDR1 SGDLS and CDR2 YYNGEE. The CDR3 sequence is 16 residues long. V dropped 1 base and J dropped 6 bases, with 18 bases sitting between them. CDR3 region: CASSVNGDPPPDTQYF. The CDR3 DNA follows: TGTGCCAGCAGCGTAAACGGGGATCCCCCCCCGGATACGCAGTATTTT.

The J gene is TRBJ2-1, the V gene TRBV27; no firm D call. CDR3 length equals 15 residues. The germline V gene encodes CDR1 MNHEY and CDR2 SMNVEV (reference sequence). V lost 3 bases and J 0 bases, leaving 9 bases between the germline ends. DNA of the CDR3: TGTGCCAGCAGTTTTACACTCCTCTCCTACAATGAGCAGTTCTTC. Translated: CASSFTLLSYNEQFF.

This clonotype appeared a few times. This chain links TRBV4-2 with TRBJ2-7; TRBD2 might be the D (6 bases). This CDR3 spans 17 amino acids. CDR1 and CDR2 (germline): LGHNA, YNFKEQ. Trimming took 1 base from V and 7 from J, leaving 23 bases between them. The CDR3 nucleotides read TGTGCCAGCAGCCAAGGAACCCGAGAGGGAGGTTCAGGAGAGCAGTACTTC. Translated: CASSQGTREGGSGEQYF.

The rearrangement links TRBV4-1 to TRBJ2-1; 12 bases map to TRBD2. CDR1 is MGHRA and CDR2 is YSYEKL in the germline V gene. V shed 5 bases, J shed 3 bases, and the junction held 5 bases outside the gene matches. The CDR3 covers 16 residues. Here the CDR3 DNA reads TGCGCCAGCAGCTTCAGACTAGCGGGGGACTACAATGAGCAGTTCTTC. Protein product: CASSFRLAGDYNEQFF.

This clonotype has just a few counts. The rearrangement links TRBV4-3 to TRBJ2-1, with D unclear. Trimming cost V 0 bases and J 5 bases, with 5 bases left between them. Germline V gene lookup returns CDR1 LGHNA and CDR2 YSLEER. CDR3 length equals 13 residues. CDR3 bases: TGCGCCAGCAGCCAAGACAGTAACAATGAGCAGTTCTTC. Its translation: CASSQDSNNEQFF.

The chain combines TRBV20-1 with TRBJ1-1; perhaps TRBD1 as D (5 bases). Looked up from germline, CDR1 is DFQATT and CDR2 is SNEGSKA (reference sequence). The CDR3 extends over 13 amino acids. V was cut by 5 bases and J by 0 bases, with 10 bases left in between. The CDR3 region has the DNA TGCAGTGCTGGGCGGGGCTTGAACACTGAAGCTTTCTTT. Translating it yields CSAGRGLNTEAFF.

CDR3 DNA: TGTGCCAGCAGCCGTCCGAGCTCTGGAAACACCATATATTTT. This sequence encodes CASSRPSSGNTIYF. J is TRBJ1-3 and V is TRBV7-9; D is unclear. The CDR3 loop spans 14 amino acids. CDR1 is SEHNR and CDR2 is FQNEAQ in the germline V gene (reference sequence). The ends were cut back, 5 bases at V and 0 bases at J, with 8 bases in the middle.

This clonotype was seen many times. The chain combines TRBV5-1 with TRBJ1-4; a weak D match, TRBD1 (6 bases). CDR1 is SGHRS and CDR2 is YFSETQ in the germline V gene. The V and J ends lost 0 bases and 7 bases respectively, with 10 bases between them. The CDR3 covers 14 residues. The CDR3 coding sequence is TGCGCCAGCAGCTTGGAGGCACAGGGTGAAAAACTGTTTTTT. Its translation is CASSLEAQGEKLFF.

V is TRBV7-6 and J is TRBJ2-7, with TRBD1 matching 8 bases. Germline CDR1 and CDR2: SGHVS and FNYEAQ. Trimming cost V 3 bases and J 4 bases; bases outside gene matches: 5. The CDR3 has 14 amino acids. CDR3 nucleotide sequence: TGTGCCAGCAGCTTTGGCAGGGGGCGATACGAGCAGTACTTC. It encodes CASSFGRGRYEQYF.

J is TRBJ1-1 and V is TRBV12-3 or TRBV12-4; unclear D gene. V was trimmed by 8 bases and J by 1 base, leaving 11 bases between them. CDR3 size: 13 residues. The CDR3 bases are TGTGCCAGCGGAAGACTTACGAACACTGAAGCTTTCTTT. Translating gives CASGRLTNTEAFF.

The rearrangement uses TRBV7-3 and TRBJ2-2; tentative D call: TRBD1 (6 bases). Germline-derived CDR1 and CDR2 are SGHTA and FQGTGA. The V and J ends lost 6 bases and 3 bases respectively, with 11 bases between them. CDR3 size: 14 residues. Here the CDR3 DNA reads TGTGCCAGCAGATCCCAGGGGTACACCGGGGAGCTGTTTTTT. Encoded protein: CASRSQGYTGELFF. The full variable domain, its missing parts supplied by reference TRBV7-3 and TRBJ2-2, is GAGVSQTPSNKVTEKGKYVELRCDPISGHTALYWYRQSLGQGPEFLIYFQGTGAADDSGLPNDRFFAVRPEGSVSTLKIQRTERGDSAVYLCASRSQGYTGELFFGEGSRLTVL.

This clonotype came up a few times. The chain is built from TRBV6-1 and TRBJ1-2; D is unresolved. Germline lookup yields CDR1 MNHNS and CDR2 SASEGT. The CDR3 sequence is 13 residues long. V lost 1 base, J lost 7 bases, and 10 bases lay in between. The CDR3 DNA reads as TGTGCCAGCAGTGAAGAGTGGCTGAGTGGCTACACCTTC. Protein sequence: CASSEEWLSGYTF.

This sequence joins TRBV7-8 and TRBJ2-5; D tentatively fits TRBD1 or TRBD2 (5 bases each). Germline CDR1 and CDR2: SGHVS and FQNEAQ. This CDR3 contains 14 residues. With 5 bases removed from V and 4 bases from J, the gap between germline ends came to 14 bases. The CDR3 DNA is TGTGCCAGCAGCCGGGACCCCCAAAGAGAGACCCAGTACTTC. Residues: CASSRDPQRETQYF.

This clonotype was observed a few times. The chain is built from TRBV14 and TRBJ2-5; tentatively, D is TRBD1 (5 bases). Germline V lookup: CDR1 SGHDN, CDR2 FVKESK. V gave up 0 bases and J gave up 4 bases, with 12 bases separating them. There are 15 residues in the CDR3. CDR3 protein: CASSQEAGFGETQYF. Written as DNA, the CDR3 is TGTGCCAGCAGCCAAGAGGCAGGGTTCGGAGAGACCCAGTACTTC.

The J gene is TRBJ2-1, the V gene TRBV4-1; possibly TRBD2 for D (6 bases). V was pared by 0 bases and J by 5 bases, with 11 bases between. Germline V gene sequence: CDR1 MGHRA, CDR2 YSYEKL. The length of the CDR3 is 15 residues. The CDR3 sequence: CASSQEGLLHNEQFF. As DNA, the CDR3 is TGCGCCAGCAGCCAAGAGGGACTCTTACACAATGAGCAGTTCTTC.

V usage is TRBV28 and J usage is TRBJ2-5; 13 bases fit TRBD2. This CDR3 contains 19 residues. In germline, CDR1 is MDHEN, CDR2 SYDVKM. After removal of 4 bases from V and 4 bases from J, the junction contained 15 bases not matched to a gene. The CDR3 coding sequence is TGTGCCAGCAGTTCGCGGACTAGCGGGGGCCCCACGGTCCCAGAGACCCAGTACTTC. Translation gives CASSSRTSGGPTVPETQYF.

Many counts were recorded for this clonotype. The genes are TRBV7-9 and TRBJ2-2; D unclear. The CDR3 has 13 amino acids. V lost 3 bases and J 6 bases, leaving 8 bases between the germline ends. Germline V gives CDR1 SEHNR, CDR2 FQNEAQ (reference sequence). The chain's CDR3 is CASSFRSPGELFF. CDR3 DNA sequence: TGTGCCAGCAGCTTTCGTTCTCCCGGGGAGCTGTTTTTT. Full variable domain (missing parts from reference TRBV7-9 and TRBJ2-2): DTGVSQNPRHKITKRGQNVTFRCDPISEHNRLYWYRQTLGQGPEFLTYFQNEAQLEKSRLLSDRFSAERPKGSFSTLEIQRTEQGDSAMYLCASSFRSPGELFFGEGSRLTVL.

This chain connects TRBV6-5 to TRBJ1-2; 7 nucleotides line up with TRBD1. V lost 0 bases, J lost 4 bases, and 5 bases stayed unmatched. Germline CDR1 is MNHEY and CDR2 is SVGAGI. The CDR3 is 15 residues long. The CDR3 DNA reads as TGTGCCAGCAGTTACTCTCTCGCAGGGGGCTATGGCTACACCTTC. It encodes CASSYSLAGGYGYTF.

There are a few counts of this clonotype. J is TRBJ1-2 and V is TRBV4-3, with D unclear. The germline V and J ends were trimmed by 0 bases and 4 bases, with 12 bases remaining between them. This CDR3 spans 15 amino acids. Germline CDR1 reads LGHNA; CDR2 reads YSLEER. CDR3 loop: CASSQDSESSYGYTF. The CDR3 nucleotides are TGCGCCAGCAGCCAAGACTCAGAGAGTAGCTATGGCTACACCTTC.

The CDR3 sequence is CAIRGPLNTEAFF. The CDR3 DNA follows: TGTGCCATCAGGGGGCCGCTGAACACTGAAGCTTTCTTT. V gene TRBV10-3 combines with J gene TRBJ1-1; perhaps TRBD1 as D (5 bases). Germline V gene lookup returns CDR1 ENHRY and CDR2 SYGVKD. The CDR3 loop spans 13 amino acids. V shed 6 bases and J shed 0 bases, with 8 bases lying between them.

This clonotype was counted between two and nine times. The chain joins TRBV2 to TRBJ2-5; TRBD2 agrees at 13 bases. In germline, CDR1 is SNHLY, CDR2 FYNNEI. Trimming removed 11 bases from V and 0 bases from J; junction bases left unmatched: 9. The CDR3 is made up of 16 amino acids. DNA of the CDR3: TGTGCCCGTGGGACTAGCGGGGCCACTAACCAAGAGACCCAGTACTTC. Residues: CARGTSGATNQETQYF.

A few counts support this clonotype. The V call is TRBV5-1, the J call TRBJ2-1; D is undetermined. Germline V lookup: CDR1 SGHRS, CDR2 YFSETQ. The CDR3 covers 11 residues. With 1 base removed from V and 9 bases from J, the gap between germline ends came to 5 bases. CDR3: CASSLRTEQFF. The CDR3 DNA reads as TGCGCCAGCAGCTTGCGGACTGAGCAGTTCTTC.

The sample holds a few counts of this clonotype. The chain recombines TRBV7-3 with TRBJ2-6; TRBD1 matches 7 bases. CDR3 size: 16 residues. V was clipped by 5 bases and J by 4 bases; unmatched bases: 8. Germline CDR1 and CDR2: SGHTA and FQGTGA. The CDR3 reads CASSLPGTAGANVLTF. CDR3 nucleotides: TGTGCCAGCAGCCTACCCGGGACAGCCGGGGCCAACGTCCTGACTTTC.

This clonotype occurred a few times. CDR3 coding DNA: TGTGCCAGCAGCTTCGGGGGTACTAATGAAAAACTGTTTTTT. It specifies CASSFGGTNEKLFF. The V call is TRBV7-9, the J call TRBJ1-4; TRBD1 might be the D (5 bases). The CDR3 is 14 amino acids. Germline V gives CDR1 SEHNR, CDR2 FQNEAQ (reference sequence). Trimming took 3 bases from V and 2 from J, leaving 7 bases between them.

There are many counts of this clonotype. V and J are TRBV6-1 and TRBJ2-1; 10 bases are a match to TRBD1. Losses at the gene ends were 4 bases for V and 8 bases for J; bases not matched to a gene: 11. Germline lookup yields CDR1 MNHNS and CDR2 SASEGT. The CDR3 totals 16 residues. Written as DNA, the CDR3 is TGTGCCAGCAGTGGAGACCCGGGACAGGGGAGCGATGAGCAGTTCTTC. The encoded protein is CASSGDPGQGSDEQFF.

This clonotype has a single count. The DNA is left out, because the CDR3 cannot be placed on it with certainty; the CDR3 is given as TCRdb lists it. The genes are TRBV7-5 and TRBJ2-7; the DNA was not used to check the table's D call, TRBD1. TRBV7-5 is designated a pseudogene. A total of 18 residues make up the CDR3, ends included. The CDR3 loop reads CISVPEPNPGTAHYEQYF.

The chain joins TRBV7-2 to TRBJ2-7; 10 nucleotides match TRBD1. Trimming took 5 bases from V and 5 from J; bases not matched to a gene: 3. Germline V gene lookup returns CDR1 SGHTA and CDR2 FQGNSA. The CDR3 totals 13 residues. CDR3 residues: CASSLDRGNEQYF. CDR3 nucleotides: TGTGCCAGCAGCCTGGACAGGGGGAACGAGCAGTACTTC.

The chain links TRBV2 to TRBJ2-7, with 15 bases aligning to TRBD2. Germline CDR1 and CDR2: SNHLY and FYNNEI. The V and J ends lost 8 bases and 0 bases, in that order; junction bases with no gene match: 5. The CDR3 has 16 residues. The CDR3 coding sequence is TGTGCCAGCGGACTAGCGGGGGGGAGGAGCTCCTACGAGCAGTACTTC. Encoded protein: CASGLAGGRSSYEQYF.

In its sample, this clonotype was seen many times. The CDR3 DNA reads as TGTGCCAGCAGTGTAAGGGAGCGGGGGGCCGCCAATGAGCAGTTCTTC. Its translation is CASSVRERGAANEQFF. V gene TRBV25-1 combines with J gene TRBJ2-1; 9 bases fit TRBD2. The CDR3 extends over 16 amino acids. Germline CDR1 and CDR2: MGHDK and SYGVNS. V gave up 4 bases and J gave up 6 bases; unmatched junction bases: 10.